A selection of T cell receptor beta chains follows, all from one sample in a study of shared clonotypes between healthy human individuals. Sequencing was performed with immunoSEQ multiplex PCR; in TCRdb, only in-frame clones are kept and a portion is missing. Among approximately 2.4 million clones listed, approximately 94% were seen once. Material for sequencing was naive CD4+ T cells sorted from blood. These receptors came from a young man in good health. Both conserved end residues are part of each CDR3. The order of the fields is clone size, D gene, V gene, J gene, CDR3 protein, CDR3 DNA. D genes are given only for firm matches. Part of the rows lack a size; the others show once, few, many or a class for expanded clones.

>NA|NA|TRBV15|TRBJ2-7
CATSRDRKSYEQYF
TGTGCCACCAGCAGAGACAGAAAATCCTACGAGCAGTACTTC
>NA|TRBD1|TRBV5-4|TRBJ1-6
CASSWEGTGSSYNSPLHF
TGTGCCAGCAGCTGGGAGGGGACAGGGAGCTCCTATAATTCACCCCTCCACTTT
>NA|TRBD2|TRBV30|TRBJ2-7
CAWSPGLAGGPYEQYF
TGTGCCTGGAGCCCAGGGCTAGCGGGAGGGCCCTACGAGCAGTACTTC
>NA|NA|TRBV11-2|TRBJ2-7
CASSLWGEQYF
TGTGCCAGCAGCTTATGGGGCGAGCAGTACTTC
>NA|TRBD1|TRBV28|TRBJ1-1
CASLMDRRTNTEAFF
TGTGCCAGCCTTATGGACAGGCGAACGAACACTGAAGCTTTCTTT
>NA|NA|TRBV30|TRBJ2-4
CAWSSQGPNIQYF
TGTGCCTGGAGTTCCCAGGGTCCGAACATTCAGTACTTC
>once|TRBD1|TRBV10-3|TRBJ2-6
CAITDRDSGANVLTF
TGTGCCATCACTGACAGGGACTCTGGGGCCAACGTCCTGACTTTC
>NA|TRBD1|TRBV5-1|TRBJ2-5
CASRETGQGEETQYF
TGCGCCAGCAGGGAAACGGGACAGGGAGAAGAGACCCAGTACTTC
>NA|NA|TRBV28|TRBJ1-1
CASQLAGAGNTEAFF
TGTGCCAGCCAACTTGCAGGGGCGGGGAACACTGAAGCTTTCTTT
>NA|NA|TRBV5-4|TRBJ1-1
CASSPVSNTEAFF
TGTGCCAGCAGCCCGGTTAGCAACACTGAAGCTTTCTTT